Following are 8 T cell receptor beta chains from one sample sequenced in a study of shared clonotypes between healthy human individuals. Generated by immunoSEQ multiplex PCR, the TCRdb table keeps only in-frame clones and is missing some. This table holds over a million clones, over 95% found once. Sequenced sample: naive CD4+ T cells sorted from blood. Stated subset: CD45RA+ positively selected. These receptors came from a man aged 25 to 40 in good health.

The chain links TRBV7-2 to TRBJ2-2, with D perhaps matching TRBD2 (6 bases). The CDR3 runs to 12 residues. Deletions cut 5 bases from V and 9 bases from J, with 10 bases between. Germline CDR1 is SGHTA and CDR2 is FQGNSA. CDR3 coding DNA: TGTGCCAGCAGCGCAACTAGCCGGGAGCTGTTTTTT. This sequence encodes CASSATSRELFF.

Turning to this clone: The same CDR3 can be traced to other DNA sequences in this sample. CDR3 in amino acids: CASSLNSNQPQHF. CDR3 bases: TGTGCCAGCAGCTTAAACAGCAATCAGCCCCAGCATTTT. The chain recombines TRBV7-3 with TRBJ1-5; D is unclear. This CDR3 has 13 amino acids. Trimming shortened V by 1 base and J by 1 base, and 2 bases separated the two germline ends. From germline, CDR1 is SGHTA and CDR2 FQGTGA.

V usage is TRBV7-8 and J usage is TRBJ2-2; 7 nucleotides match TRBD2. The CDR3 contains 13 residues. Germline CDR1 SGHVS, CDR2 FQNEAQ. J gave up 13 bases and V 1 base, and 6 bases lay outside the gene matches. CDR3 loop: CASSLVGEGGLFF. Written as DNA, the CDR3 is TGTGCCAGCAGCTTAGTGGGGGAGGGAGGGCTGTTTTTT.

The genes are TRBV7-3 and TRBJ2-6; 7 positions agree with TRBD2. V dropped 7 bases and J dropped 3; count of bases not matched to a gene: 6. CDR1 and CDR2 from the germline V gene are SGHTA and FQGTGA. The length of the CDR3 is 15 residues. CDR3 sequence: CASTLPGGGANVLTF. As DNA, the CDR3 is TGTGCCAGCACCCTACCGGGAGGTGGGGCCAACGTCCTGACTTTC.

The chain carries TRBV5-1 and TRBJ2-2; a possible D gene is TRBD2 (6 bases). V lost 4 bases, J lost 8 bases, and 15 bases lay in between. The length of the CDR3 is 14 residues. CDR1 and CDR2 from the germline V gene are SGHRS and YFSETQ. DNA for the CDR3: TGCGCCAGCAGCCTACGCGGGGACGAGGGGGAGCTGTTTTTT. It codes for CASSLRGDEGELFF.

This chain joins TRBV10-3 and TRBJ2-2, with D maybe TRBD1 (6 bases). V lost 10 bases and J lost 0, with 12 bases in between. The CDR3 sequence is 14 residues long. Looked up from germline, CDR1 is ENHRY and CDR2 is SYGVKD. The CDR3 region has the DNA TGTGCCACCCGACAGGAGACGAACACCGGGGAGCTGTTTTTT. Its translation is CATRQETNTGELFF.

This chain uses TRBV6-1 with TRBJ2-2; 14 bases fit TRBD2. Per the germline V gene, CDR1 is MNHNS and CDR2 is SASEGT. This CDR3 is 20 amino acids long. The V gene end was trimmed by 2 bases and the J gene end by 6 bases; junction bases not matched to a gene: 14. The CDR3 nucleotides read TGTGCCAGCAGTGAACTGCGACTAGCGGGAGGGCCTCTCGGCGCCGGGGAGCTGTTTTTT. Protein sequence: CASSELRLAGGPLGAGELFF.

This chain links TRBV19 with TRBJ2-7; D is uncertain. The CDR3 contains 15 residues. V was shortened by 5 bases and J by 2 bases, with 16 bases between the two germline ends. Germline lookup yields CDR1 LNHDA and CDR2 SQIVND (reference sequence). CDR3 sequence reads: CASSPSAEPTYEQYF. The CDR3 nucleotides are TGTGCCAGTAGTCCCTCCGCAGAGCCGACCTACGAGCAGTACTTC. The full variable domain, completed using reference TRBV19 and TRBJ2-7, is DGGITQSPKYLFRKEGQNVTLSCEQNLNHDAMYWYRQDPGQGLRLIYYSQIVNDFQKGDIAEGYSVSREKKESFPLTVTSAQKNPTAFYLCASSPSAEPTYEQYFGPGTRLTVT.